This T cell receptor (beta chain) comes out of a study of neoadjuvant anti-PD-1 for oral cavity cancer. Study-level background: Patients mostly received three to four biweekly nivolumab doses at 3 mg/kg before surgery.

These newly diagnosed stage II-IVA oral cavity squamous cell carcinoma patients had no prior systemic or radiation treatment. The patients had HPV-negative, locally advanced oral cavity squamous cell carcinoma. Points from the study as a whole: Higher pretreatment blood Treg/Th17 ratios correlated with higher pretreatment blood and lower post-treatment tumor TCRbeta clonality.

The CDR3 consists of 10 residues. V lost 5 bases and J lost 5, with 6 bases in between. From germline, CDR1 is DFQATT and CDR2 SNEGSKA (reference sequence). In regard to this clone: What it recognizes is unknown.

TCRdb's copy holds only in-frame clones and misses some; the assay was immunoSEQ multiplex PCR. This table holds 7,000 or so clones, 48% found once. The chain is built from TRBV20-1 and TRBJ1-2; D is uncertain. The sample consisted of tumor tissue, taken before nivolumab (anti-PD-1) treatment. This sequence was found in a person aged 35-79 years with oral cavity squamous cell carcinoma. Written as DNA, the CDR3 is TGCAGTGCTCGAGCTTATGGCTACACCTTC. Its translation is CSARAYGYTF.